These 10 T cell receptor beta chains came from one sample sequenced in a study of blood T cell repertoires in COVID-19 (dated by TCRdb to 2018 to 2021). The method was the immunoSEQ multiplex PCR assay. TCRdb retrieved this table from immuneACCESS and kept in-frame rearrangements only. Not all clones are present; in checked studies, unresolved V genes account for under half, and no reason is known for the remainder. This sample is represented by 200,000 to 300,000 clones; 70% to 90% of them were singletons. The top ten hold under 2% of the sample. The specimen was peripheral blood. The receptors were sampled from a man aged 25-40 years with active or convalescent COVID-19.

The V call is TRBV5-1, the J call TRBJ1-2; D may be TRBD1 (5 bases). Trimming took 6 bases from V and 7 from J, leaving 19 bases between them. The CDR3 spans 14 residues. Germline V CDR1 and CDR2: SGHRS, YFSETQ. This CDR3 reads CASTSWRGVGGYTF. CDR3 nucleotides: TGCGCCAGCACGTCTTGGAGGGGCGTTGGTGGCTACACCTTC. The whole variable domain, filled in from reference TRBV5-1 and TRBJ1-2, reads KAGVTQTPRYLIKTRGQQVTLSCSPISGHRSVSWYQQTPGQGLQFLFEYFSETQRNKGNFPGRFSGRQFSNSRSEMNVSTLELGDSALYLCASTSWRGVGGYTFGSGTRLTVV.

The count of this clone is one. The chain links TRBV5-6 to TRBJ1-3; possibly TRBD1 for D (6 bases). The germline gives CDR1 SGHDT, CDR2 YYEEEE. Trimming shortened V by 0 bases and J by 4 bases, and 8 bases separated the two germline ends. The CDR3 is 14 residues long. The CDR3 coding sequence is TGTGCCAGCAGCTTGGTCGACAGGGGAAACACCATATATTTT. This codes for CASSLVDRGNTIYF.

V is TRBV27 and J is TRBJ2-1; unclear D gene. The ends were cut back, 0 bases at V and 5 bases at J, with 5 bases in the middle. CDR3 size: 13 residues. The germline V gene encodes CDR1 MNHEY and CDR2 SMNVEV (reference sequence). CDR3 sequence: CASSLSVNNEQFF. The CDR3 nucleotides read TGTGCCAGCAGTTTATCCGTAAACAATGAGCAGTTCTTC.

CDR3 region: CASNNGVAGLGNTIYF. The CDR3 region has the DNA TGTGCCAGCAACAATGGAGTAGCGGGGCTTGGAAACACCATATATTTT. The genes are TRBV5-6 and TRBJ1-3, with TRBD1 as a possible D gene (5 bases). Trimming removed 6 bases at V and 3 bases at J, with 19 bases between. Germline V lookup: CDR1 SGHDT, CDR2 YYEEEE. The CDR3 sequence is 16 residues long.

The chain is built from TRBV5-6 and TRBJ1-5; a weak D match, TRBD1 (5 bases). In germline, CDR1 is SGHDT, CDR2 YYEEEE. V was clipped by 1 base and J by 7 bases, with 12 bases between them. This CDR3 has 14 amino acids. The CDR3 nucleotides are TGTGCCAGCAGCTTGTCCAGGGTCAGGCAGCCCCAGCATTTT. The encoded protein is CASSLSRVRQPQHF.

This clone appeared a single time. The chain carries TRBV5-1 and TRBJ2-6; a weak D match, TRBD1 (5 bases). The germline V and J ends were trimmed by 1 base and 2 bases, with 10 bases remaining between them. The CDR3 spans 16 residues. Germline CDR1 and CDR2: SGHRS and YFSETQ. CDR3 sequence reads: CASSLLQGTGANVLTF. The CDR3 DNA reads as TGCGCCAGCAGCTTGCTCCAGGGTACTGGGGCCAACGTCCTGACTTTC.

This chain joins TRBV14 and TRBJ1-2, with 9 bases identical to TRBD1. Germline-derived CDR1 and CDR2 are SGHDN and FVKESK. CDR3 size: 16 residues. Unmatched junction bases numbered 11, after V lost 1 base and J lost 8 bases. The CDR3: CASSQGGQGILEGYTF. The CDR3 coding sequence is TGTGCCAGCAGCCAAGGAGGACAGGGGATACTCGAGGGCTACACCTTC. The whole variable domain, remainder taken from reference TRBV14 and TRBJ1-2, is EAGVTQFPSHSVIEKGQTVTLRCDPISGHDNLYWYRRVMGKEIKFLLHFVKESKQDESGMPNNRFLAERTGGTYSTLKVQPAELEDSGVYFCASSQGGQGILEGYTFGSGTRLTVV.

CDR3 in amino acids: CASSTGRRGYTF. CDR3 nucleotides: TGTGCCAGCAGCACAGGACGTAGAGGCTACACCTTC. V usage is TRBV5-4 and J usage is TRBJ1-2; possible D gene TRBD1, 5 bases. V lost 4 bases and J 8 bases, leaving 12 bases between the germline ends. The CDR3 runs 12 residues. Germline-derived CDR1 and CDR2 are SGHNT and YYREEE (reference sequence).

The V and J genes are TRBV15 and TRBJ1-5; D gene uncertain. CDR1 LNHNV and CDR2 YYDKDF come from the germline V gene (reference sequence). The germline V and J ends were trimmed by 2 bases and 5 bases, with 10 bases remaining between them. CDR3 size: 14 residues. In DNA form, the CDR3 reads TGTGCCACCAGCAGAAACCGACGGGATCAGCCCCAGCATTTT. This gives the protein CATSRNRRDQPQHF.

A single count supports this clone. The V and J genes are TRBV10-3 and TRBJ1-2, with D possibly being TRBD1 (5 bases). V shed 10 bases and J shed 3 bases, with 24 bases lying between them. The CDR3 loop spans 16 amino acids. CDR1 and CDR2 (germline): ENHRY, SYGVKD. In nucleotides, the CDR3 is TGTGCCACAAACATGGGTCAGGGTTTTGGTGACTATGGCTACACCTTC. Protein: CATNMGQGFGDYGYTF.